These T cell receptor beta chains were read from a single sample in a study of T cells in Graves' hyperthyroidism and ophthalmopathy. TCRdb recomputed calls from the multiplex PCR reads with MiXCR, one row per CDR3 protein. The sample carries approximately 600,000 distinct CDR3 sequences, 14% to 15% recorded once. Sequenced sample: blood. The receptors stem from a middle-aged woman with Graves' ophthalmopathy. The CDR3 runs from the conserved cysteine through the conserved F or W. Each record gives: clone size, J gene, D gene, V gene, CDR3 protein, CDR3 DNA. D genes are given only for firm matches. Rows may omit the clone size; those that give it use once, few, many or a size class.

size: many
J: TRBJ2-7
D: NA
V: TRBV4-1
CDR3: CASSQTRAAYEQYF
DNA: TGCGCCAGCAGCCAAACGCGGGCCGCCTACGAGCAGTACTTC

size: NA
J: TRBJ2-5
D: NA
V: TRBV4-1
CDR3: CASSQPGRSQETQYF
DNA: TGCGCCAGCAGCCAACCGGGACGGTCGCAAGAGACCCAGTACTTC

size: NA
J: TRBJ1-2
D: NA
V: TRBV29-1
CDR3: CSVEILPGRVSYGYTF
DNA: TGCAGCGTTGAAATTCTCCCAGGGAGGGTGTCCTATGGCTACACCTTC

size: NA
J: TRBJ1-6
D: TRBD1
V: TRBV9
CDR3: CASSVWGDRYSPLHF
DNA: TGTGCCAGCAGCGTTTGGGGGGACAGGTATTCACCCCTCCACTTT

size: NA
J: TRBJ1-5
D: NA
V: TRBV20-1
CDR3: CSALRQANQPQHF
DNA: TGCAGTGCTCTGCGACAGGCTAATCAGCCCCAGCATTTT

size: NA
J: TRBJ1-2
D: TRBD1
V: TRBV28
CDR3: CASTWDRGQGGYTF
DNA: TGTGCCAGCACCTGGGACAGGGGGCAAGGAGGCTACACCTTC

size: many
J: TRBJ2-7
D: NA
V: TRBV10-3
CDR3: CAISEGDLRQYF
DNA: TGTGCCATCAGTGAGGGGGACCTGCGGCAGTACTTC

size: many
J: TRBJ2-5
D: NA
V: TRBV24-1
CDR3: CATSEGPDGPYQETQYF
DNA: TGTGCCACCAGTGAGGGCCCGGACGGCCCCTACCAAGAGACCCAGTACTTC

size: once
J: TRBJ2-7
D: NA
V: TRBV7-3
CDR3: CASSKNGIEQYF
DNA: TGTGCCAGCAGCAAAAACGGGATCGAGCAGTACTTC

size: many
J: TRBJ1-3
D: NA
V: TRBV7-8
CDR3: CASSFAGRNTIYF
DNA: TGTGCCAGCAGCTTTGCCGGGAGAAACACCATATATTTT

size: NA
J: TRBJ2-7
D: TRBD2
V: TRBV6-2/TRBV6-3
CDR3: CASSSGGLANEQYF
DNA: TGTGCCAGCAGCTCGGGGGGACTAGCGAACGAGCAGTACTTC

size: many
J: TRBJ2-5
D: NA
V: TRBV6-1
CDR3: CASSVIGETQYF
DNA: TGTGCCAGCAGTGTTATAGGAGAGACCCAGTACTTC

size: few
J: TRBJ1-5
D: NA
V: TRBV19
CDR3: CASSIGRVARSNQPQHF
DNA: TGTGCCAGTAGTATAGGCAGGGTGGCCCGTAGCAATCAGCCCCAGCATTTT